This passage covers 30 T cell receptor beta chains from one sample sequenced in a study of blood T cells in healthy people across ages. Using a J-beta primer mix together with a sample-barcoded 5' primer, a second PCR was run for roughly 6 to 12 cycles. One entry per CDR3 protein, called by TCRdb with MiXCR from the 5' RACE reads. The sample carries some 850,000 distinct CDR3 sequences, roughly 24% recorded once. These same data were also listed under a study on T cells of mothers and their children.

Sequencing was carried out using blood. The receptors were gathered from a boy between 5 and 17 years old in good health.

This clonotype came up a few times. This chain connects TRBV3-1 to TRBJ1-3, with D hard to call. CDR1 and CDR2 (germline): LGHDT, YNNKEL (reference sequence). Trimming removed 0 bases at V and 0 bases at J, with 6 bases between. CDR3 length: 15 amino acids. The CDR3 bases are TGTGCCAGCAGCCAAGATGTGAGCTCTGGAAACACCATATATTTT. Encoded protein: CASSQDVSSGNTIYF.

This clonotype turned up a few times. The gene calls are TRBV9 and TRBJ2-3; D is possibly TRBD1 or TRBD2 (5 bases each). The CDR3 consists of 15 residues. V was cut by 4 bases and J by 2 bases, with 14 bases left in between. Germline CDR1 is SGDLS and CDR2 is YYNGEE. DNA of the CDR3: TGTGCCAGCAGCCCCGAACGGGGCGACACAGATACGCAGTATTTT. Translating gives CASSPERGDTDTQYF. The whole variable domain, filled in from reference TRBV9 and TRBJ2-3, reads DSGVTQTPKHLITATGQRVTLRCSPRSGDLSVYWYQQSLDQGLQFLIQYYNGEERAKGNILERFSAQQFPDLHSELNLSSLELGDSALYFCASSPERGDTDTQYFGPGTRLTVL.

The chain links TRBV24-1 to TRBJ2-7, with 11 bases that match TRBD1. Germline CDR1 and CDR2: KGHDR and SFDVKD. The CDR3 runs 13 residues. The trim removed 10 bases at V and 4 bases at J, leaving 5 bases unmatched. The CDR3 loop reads CATGTGGEYEQYF. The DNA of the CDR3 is TGTGCCACTGGGACAGGGGGTGAATACGAGCAGTACTTC.

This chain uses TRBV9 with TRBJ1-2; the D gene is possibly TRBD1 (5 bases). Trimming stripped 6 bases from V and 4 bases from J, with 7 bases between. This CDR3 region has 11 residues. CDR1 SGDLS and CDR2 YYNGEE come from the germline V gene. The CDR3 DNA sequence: TGTGCCAGCACAGGGCGCTATGGCTACACCTTC. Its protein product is CASTGRYGYTF.

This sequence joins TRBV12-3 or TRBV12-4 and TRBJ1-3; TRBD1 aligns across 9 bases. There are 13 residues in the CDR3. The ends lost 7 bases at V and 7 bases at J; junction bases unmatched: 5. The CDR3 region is CASKGTGRNTIYF. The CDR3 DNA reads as TGTGCCAGCAAAGGGACAGGGAGGAACACCATATATTTT.

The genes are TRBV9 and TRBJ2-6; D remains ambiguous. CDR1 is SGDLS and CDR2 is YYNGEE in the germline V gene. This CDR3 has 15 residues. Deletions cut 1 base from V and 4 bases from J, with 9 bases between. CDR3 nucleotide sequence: TGTGCCAGCAGCGTAACCTCGTGGGGGGCCAACGTCCTGACTTTC. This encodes CASSVTSWGANVLTF.

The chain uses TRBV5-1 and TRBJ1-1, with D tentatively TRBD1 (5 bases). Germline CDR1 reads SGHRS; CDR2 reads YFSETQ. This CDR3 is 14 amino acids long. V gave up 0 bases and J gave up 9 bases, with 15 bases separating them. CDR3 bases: TGCGCCAGCAGCTTGGAATTTTCGGGGGAGCAAGCTTTCTTT. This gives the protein CASSLEFSGEQAFF.

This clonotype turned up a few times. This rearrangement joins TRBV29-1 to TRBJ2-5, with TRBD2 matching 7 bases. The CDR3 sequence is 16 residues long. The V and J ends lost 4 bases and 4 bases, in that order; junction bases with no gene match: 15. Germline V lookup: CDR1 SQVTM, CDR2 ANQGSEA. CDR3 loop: CSVAPGKRGTVETQYF. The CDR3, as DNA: TGCAGCGTTGCGCCAGGGAAGCGGGGCACCGTAGAGACCCAGTACTTC.

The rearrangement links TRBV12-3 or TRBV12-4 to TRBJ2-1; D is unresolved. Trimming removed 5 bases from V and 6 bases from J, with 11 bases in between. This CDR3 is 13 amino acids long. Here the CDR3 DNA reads TGTGCCAGCAGTGTAGTTAGAACCAATGAGCAGTTCTTC. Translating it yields CASSVVRTNEQFF.

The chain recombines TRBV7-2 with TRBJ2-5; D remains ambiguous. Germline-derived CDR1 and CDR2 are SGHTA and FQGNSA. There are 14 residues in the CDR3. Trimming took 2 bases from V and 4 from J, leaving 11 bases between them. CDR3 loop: CASSLSVSTETQYF. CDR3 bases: TGTGCCAGCAGCTTATCGGTCTCTACAGAGACCCAGTACTTC.

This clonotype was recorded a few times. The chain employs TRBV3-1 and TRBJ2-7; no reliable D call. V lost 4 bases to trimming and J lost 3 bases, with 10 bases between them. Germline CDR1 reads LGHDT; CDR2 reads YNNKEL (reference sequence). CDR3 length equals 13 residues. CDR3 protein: CASSPPSGYEQYF. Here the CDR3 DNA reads TGTGCCAGCAGCCCCCCGTCGGGCTACGAGCAGTACTTC.

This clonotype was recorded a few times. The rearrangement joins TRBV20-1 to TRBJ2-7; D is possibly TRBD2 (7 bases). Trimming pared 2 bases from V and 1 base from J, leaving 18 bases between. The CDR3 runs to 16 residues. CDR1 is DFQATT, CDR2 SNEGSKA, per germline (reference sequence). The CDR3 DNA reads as TGCAGTGCTAGATCATTTAGGGGGGGTGAGTCCTACGAGCAGTACTTC. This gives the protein CSARSFRGGESYEQYF.

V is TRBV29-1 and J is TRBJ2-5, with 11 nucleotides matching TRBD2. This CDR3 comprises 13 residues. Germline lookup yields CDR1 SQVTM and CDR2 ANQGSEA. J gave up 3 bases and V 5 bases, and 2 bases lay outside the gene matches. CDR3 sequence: CSVKTSGKETQYF. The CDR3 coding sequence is TGCAGCGTTAAGACTAGCGGGAAAGAGACCCAGTACTTC.

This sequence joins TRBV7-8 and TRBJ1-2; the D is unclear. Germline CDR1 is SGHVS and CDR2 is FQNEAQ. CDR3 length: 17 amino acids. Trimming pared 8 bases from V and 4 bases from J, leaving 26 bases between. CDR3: CASSTNVGSRGLYGYTF. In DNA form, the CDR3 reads TGTGCCAGCTCAACAAACGTCGGCAGCCGTGGGCTCTATGGCTACACCTTC.

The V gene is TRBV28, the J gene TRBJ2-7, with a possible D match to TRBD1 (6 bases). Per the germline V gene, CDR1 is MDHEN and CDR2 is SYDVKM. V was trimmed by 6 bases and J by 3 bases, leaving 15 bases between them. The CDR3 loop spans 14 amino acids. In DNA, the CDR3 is TGTGCCAGCAGCGTCCCCCGGGACAACTACGAGCAGTACTTC. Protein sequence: CASSVPRDNYEQYF. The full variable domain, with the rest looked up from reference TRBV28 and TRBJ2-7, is DVKVTQSSRYLVKRTGEKVFLECVQDMDHENMFWYRQDPGLGLRLIYFSYDVKMKEKGDIPEGYSVSREKKERFSLILESASTNQTSMYLCASSVPRDNYEQYFGPGTRLTVT.

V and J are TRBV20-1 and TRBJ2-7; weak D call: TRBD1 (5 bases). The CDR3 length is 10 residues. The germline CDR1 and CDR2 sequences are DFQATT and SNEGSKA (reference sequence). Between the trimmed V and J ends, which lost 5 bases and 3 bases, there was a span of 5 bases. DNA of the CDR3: TGCAGTGCTCAGGGCTACGAGCAGTACTTC. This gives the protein CSAQGYEQYF.

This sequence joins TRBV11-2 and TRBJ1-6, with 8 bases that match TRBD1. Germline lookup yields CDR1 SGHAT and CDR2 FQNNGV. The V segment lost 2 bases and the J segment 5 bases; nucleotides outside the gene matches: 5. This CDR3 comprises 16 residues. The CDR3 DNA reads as TGTGCCAGCAGCTTAACGACAGGGGAAAATAATTCACCCCTCCACTTT. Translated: CASSLTTGENNSPLHF.

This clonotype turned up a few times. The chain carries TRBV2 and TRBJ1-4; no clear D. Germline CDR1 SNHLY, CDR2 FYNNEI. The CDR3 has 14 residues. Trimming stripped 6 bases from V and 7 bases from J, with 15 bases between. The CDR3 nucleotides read TGTGCCAGCAGCCCACGGGATTTACGTGAAAAACTGTTTTTT. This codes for CASSPRDLREKLFF. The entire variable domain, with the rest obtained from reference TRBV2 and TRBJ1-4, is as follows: EPEVTQTPSHQVTQMGQEVILRCVPISNHLYFYWYRQILGQKVEFLVSFYNNEISEKSEIFDDQFSVERPDGSNFTLKIRSTKLEDSAMYFCASSPRDLREKLFFGSGTQLSVL.

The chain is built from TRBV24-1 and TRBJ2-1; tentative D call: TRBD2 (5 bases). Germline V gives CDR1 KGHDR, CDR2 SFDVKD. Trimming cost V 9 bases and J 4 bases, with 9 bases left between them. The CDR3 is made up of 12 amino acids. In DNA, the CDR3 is TGTGCCACCGGCAGGACTTACAATGAGCAGTTCTTC. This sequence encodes CATGRTYNEQFF.

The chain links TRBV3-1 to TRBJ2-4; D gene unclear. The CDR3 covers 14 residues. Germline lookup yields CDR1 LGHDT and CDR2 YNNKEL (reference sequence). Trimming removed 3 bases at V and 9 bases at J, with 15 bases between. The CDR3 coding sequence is TGTGCCAGCAGCCAGACCAGGCAGATTTTCATTCAGTACTTC. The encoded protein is CASSQTRQIFIQYF.

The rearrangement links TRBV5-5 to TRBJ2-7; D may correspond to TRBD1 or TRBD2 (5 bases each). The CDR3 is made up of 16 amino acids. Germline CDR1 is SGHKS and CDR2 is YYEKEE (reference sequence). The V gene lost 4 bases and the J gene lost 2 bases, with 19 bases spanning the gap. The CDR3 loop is CASSAERSGRAYEQYF. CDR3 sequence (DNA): TGTGCCAGCAGCGCCGAGCGGTCAGGGCGCGCCTACGAGCAGTACTTC.

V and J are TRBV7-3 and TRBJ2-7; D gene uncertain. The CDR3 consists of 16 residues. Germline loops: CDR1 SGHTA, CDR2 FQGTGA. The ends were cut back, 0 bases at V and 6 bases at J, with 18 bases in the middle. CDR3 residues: CASSLTRRTKSVEQYF. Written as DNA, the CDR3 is TGTGCCAGCAGCTTAACTAGACGTACCAAGTCCGTCGAGCAGTACTTC.

CDR3 nucleotide sequence: TGTGCCAGCAGTGCCGGGACTAGCGGGTCCTACGAGCAGTACTTC. Protein: CASSAGTSGSYEQYF. The V call is TRBV28, the J call TRBJ2-7, with 12 bases lining up with TRBD2. After removal of 5 bases from V and 1 base from J, the junction contained 3 bases not matched to a gene. Germline V gene lookup returns CDR1 MDHEN and CDR2 SYDVKM. This CDR3 is built from 15 residues.

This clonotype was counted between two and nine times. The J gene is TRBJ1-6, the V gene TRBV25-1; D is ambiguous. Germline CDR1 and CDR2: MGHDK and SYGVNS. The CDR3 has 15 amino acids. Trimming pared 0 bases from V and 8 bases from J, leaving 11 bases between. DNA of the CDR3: TGTGCCAGCAGTGAATATGGACCCCCGTATTCACCCCTCCACTTT. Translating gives CASSEYGPPYSPLHF.

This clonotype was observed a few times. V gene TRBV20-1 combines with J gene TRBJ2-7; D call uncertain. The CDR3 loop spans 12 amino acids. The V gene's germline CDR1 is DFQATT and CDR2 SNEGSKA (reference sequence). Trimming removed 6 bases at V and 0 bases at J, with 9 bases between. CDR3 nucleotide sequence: TGCAGTGCCTCCAGTAGCTCCTACGAGCAGTACTTC. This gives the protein CSASSSSYEQYF.

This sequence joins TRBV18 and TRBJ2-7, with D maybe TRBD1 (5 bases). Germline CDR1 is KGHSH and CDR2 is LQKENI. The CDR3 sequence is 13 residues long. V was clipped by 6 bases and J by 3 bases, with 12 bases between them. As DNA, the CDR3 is TGTGCCAGCTCCAGGGTACACCGCTACGAGCAGTACTTC. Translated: CASSRVHRYEQYF.

The DNA of the CDR3 is TGTGCCAGCAGCCTCTGGAGGACAGGGCGGAGCACTGAAGCTTTCTTT. Its translation is CASSLWRTGRSTEAFF. The chain couples TRBV7-9 to TRBJ1-1, with 8 bases identical to TRBD1. The CDR3 is 16 amino acids. Per the germline V gene, CDR1 is SEHNR and CDR2 is FQNEAQ (reference sequence). With V trimmed by 5 bases and J by 4 bases, 12 bases remained unmatched.

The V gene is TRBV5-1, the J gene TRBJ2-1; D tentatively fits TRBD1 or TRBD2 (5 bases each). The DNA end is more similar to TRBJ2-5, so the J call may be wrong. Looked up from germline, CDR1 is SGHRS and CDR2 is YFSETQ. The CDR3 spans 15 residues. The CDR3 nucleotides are TGCGCCAGCAGCTTGGGGGGGTCGGCACGGGAGACCCAGTACTTC. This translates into CASSLGGSARETQYF.

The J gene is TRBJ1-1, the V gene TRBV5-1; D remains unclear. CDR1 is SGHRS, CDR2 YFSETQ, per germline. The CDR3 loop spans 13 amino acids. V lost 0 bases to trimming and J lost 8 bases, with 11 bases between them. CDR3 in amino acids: CASSLDTTGEAFF. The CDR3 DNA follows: TGCGCCAGCAGCTTGGATACGACGGGGGAAGCTTTCTTT.

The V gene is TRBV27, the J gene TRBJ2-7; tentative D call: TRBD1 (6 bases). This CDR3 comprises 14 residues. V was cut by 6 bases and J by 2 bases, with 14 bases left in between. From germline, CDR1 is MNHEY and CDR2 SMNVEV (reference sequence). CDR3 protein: CASRGTGPTYEQYF. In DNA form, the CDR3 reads TGTGCCAGCAGGGGTACAGGGCCTACCTACGAGCAGTACTTC.